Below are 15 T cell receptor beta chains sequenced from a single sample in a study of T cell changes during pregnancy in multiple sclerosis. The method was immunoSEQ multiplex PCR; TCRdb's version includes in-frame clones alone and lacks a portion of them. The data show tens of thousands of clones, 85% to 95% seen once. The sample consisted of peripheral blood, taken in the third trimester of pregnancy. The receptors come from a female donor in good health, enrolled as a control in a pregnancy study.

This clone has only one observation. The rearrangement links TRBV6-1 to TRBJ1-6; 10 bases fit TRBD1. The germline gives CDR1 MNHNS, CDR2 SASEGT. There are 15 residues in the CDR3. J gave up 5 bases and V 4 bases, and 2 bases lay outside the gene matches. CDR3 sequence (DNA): TGTGCCAGCAGTGGAGGGACAGGGGATAATTCACCCCTCCACTTT. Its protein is CASSGGTGDNSPLHF.

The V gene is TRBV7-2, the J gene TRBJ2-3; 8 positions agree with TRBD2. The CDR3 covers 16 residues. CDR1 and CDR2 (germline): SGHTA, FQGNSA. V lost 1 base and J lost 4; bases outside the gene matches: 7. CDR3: CASSLGVSGTPDTQYF. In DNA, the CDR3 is TGTGCCAGCAGCTTAGGGGTTAGCGGGACCCCAGATACGCAGTATTTT.

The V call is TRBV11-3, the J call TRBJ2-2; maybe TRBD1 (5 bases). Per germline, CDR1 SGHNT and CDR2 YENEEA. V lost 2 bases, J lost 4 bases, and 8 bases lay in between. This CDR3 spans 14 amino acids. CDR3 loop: CASSLRQGTGELFF. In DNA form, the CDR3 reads TGTGCCAGCAGCTTAAGGCAGGGCACCGGGGAGCTGTTTTTT.

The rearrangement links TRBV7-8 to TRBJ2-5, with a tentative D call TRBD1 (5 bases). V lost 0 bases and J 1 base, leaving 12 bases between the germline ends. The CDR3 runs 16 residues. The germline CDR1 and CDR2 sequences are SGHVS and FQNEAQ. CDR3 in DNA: TGTGCCAGCAGCTTAGCCACAGGTGGGCCCCAAGAGACCCAGTACTTC. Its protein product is CASSLATGGPQETQYF.

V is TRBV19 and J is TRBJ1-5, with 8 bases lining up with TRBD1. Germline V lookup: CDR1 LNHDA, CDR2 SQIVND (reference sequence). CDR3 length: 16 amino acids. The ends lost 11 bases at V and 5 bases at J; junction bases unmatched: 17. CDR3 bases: TGTGCCGCTCGTCTCTGGACAGGGTTGTATTATCAGCCCCAGCATTTT. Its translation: CAARLWTGLYYQPQHF.

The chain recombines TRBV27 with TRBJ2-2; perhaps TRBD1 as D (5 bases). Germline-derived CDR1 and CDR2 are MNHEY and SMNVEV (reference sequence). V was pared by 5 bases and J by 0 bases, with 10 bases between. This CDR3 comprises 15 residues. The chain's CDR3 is CASSLQETNTGELFF. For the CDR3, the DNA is TGTGCCAGCAGTCTACAGGAAACGAACACCGGGGAGCTGTTTTTT.

The CDR3 nucleotides are TGTGCCAGCAGACCACCGGGACAGTTTAACTATGGCTACACCTTC. It is translated as CASRPPGQFNYGYTF. V and J are TRBV28 and TRBJ1-2, with TRBD1 matching 7 bases. The germline V gene has CDR1 MDHEN and CDR2 SYDVKM. Trimming at V came to 6 bases and at J to 1 base, leaving 8 bases not matched to a gene. This CDR3 region has 15 residues.

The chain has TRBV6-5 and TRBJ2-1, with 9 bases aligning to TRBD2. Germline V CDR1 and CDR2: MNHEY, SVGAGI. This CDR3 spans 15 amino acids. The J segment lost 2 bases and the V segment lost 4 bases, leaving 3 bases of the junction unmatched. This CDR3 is CASSSSSGTYNEQFF. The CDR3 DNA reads TGTGCCAGCAGTTCTTCTAGCGGGACCTACAATGAGCAGTTCTTC.

Here the CDR3 reads CASSRTSGPGETQYF. The CDR3 nucleotides read TGCGCCAGCAGCCGGACTAGCGGTCCCGGGGAGACCCAGTACTTC. The rearrangement links TRBV4-1 to TRBJ2-5; 10 bases align to TRBD2. Germline-derived CDR1 and CDR2 are MGHRA and YSYEKL. The CDR3 sequence is 15 residues long. V shed 4 bases, J shed 5 bases, and the junction held 7 bases outside the gene matches.

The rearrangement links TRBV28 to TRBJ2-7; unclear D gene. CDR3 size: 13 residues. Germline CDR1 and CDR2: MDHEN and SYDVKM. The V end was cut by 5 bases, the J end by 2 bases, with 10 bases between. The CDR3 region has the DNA TGTGCCAGCAGTCCCGGCGGCACCTACGAGCAGTACTTC. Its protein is CASSPGGTYEQYF.

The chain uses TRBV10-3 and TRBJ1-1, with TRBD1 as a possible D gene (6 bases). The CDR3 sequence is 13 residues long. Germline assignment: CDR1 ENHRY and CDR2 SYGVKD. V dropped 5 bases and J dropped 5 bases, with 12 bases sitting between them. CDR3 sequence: CAISKSGETEAFF. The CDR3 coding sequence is TGTGCCATCAGTAAATCAGGGGAAACTGAAGCTTTCTTT.

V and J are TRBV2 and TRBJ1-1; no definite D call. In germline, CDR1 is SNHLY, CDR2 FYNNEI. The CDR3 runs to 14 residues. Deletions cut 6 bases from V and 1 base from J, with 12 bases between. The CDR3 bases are TGTGCCAGCAGGGTACAGCTAAAGAACACTGAAGCTTTCTTT. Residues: CASRVQLKNTEAFF.

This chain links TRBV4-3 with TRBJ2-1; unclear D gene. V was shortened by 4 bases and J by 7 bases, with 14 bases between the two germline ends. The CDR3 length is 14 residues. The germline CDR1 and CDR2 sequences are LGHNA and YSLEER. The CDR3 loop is CASSRVAAANEQFF. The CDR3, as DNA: TGCGCCAGCAGCCGGGTCGCGGCCGCTAATGAGCAGTTCTTC.

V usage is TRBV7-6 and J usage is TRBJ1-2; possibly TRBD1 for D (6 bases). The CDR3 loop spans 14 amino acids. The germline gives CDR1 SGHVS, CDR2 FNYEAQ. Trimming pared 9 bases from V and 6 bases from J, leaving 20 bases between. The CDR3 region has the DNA TGTGCCAGTGGGGGGGGGCGCCCGTCAAATGGCTACACCTTC. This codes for CASGGGRPSNGYTF. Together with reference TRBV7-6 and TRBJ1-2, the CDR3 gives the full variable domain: GAGVSQSPRYKVTKRGQDVALRCDPISGHVSLYWYRQALGQGPEFLTYFNYEAQQDKSGLPNDRFSAERPEGSISTLTIQRTEQRDSAMYRCASGGGRPSNGYTFGSGTRLTVV.

CDR3 DNA sequence: TGTGCCAGCAGGCCAAAGCCCCGCGGACAGAAGAATGGCCCAGATACGCAGTATTTT. Its translation: CASRPKPRGQKNGPDTQYF. This chain links TRBV7-9 with TRBJ2-3, with a weak D call TRBD1 (6 bases). Germline V gene lookup returns CDR1 SEHNR and CDR2 FQNEAQ (reference sequence). This CDR3 has 19 amino acids. V was shortened by 6 bases and J by 4 bases, with 29 bases between the two germline ends.